This TCR beta chain was found in a study of T cells after posttransplantation cyclophosphamide. Busulfan-fludarabine conditioning, marrow transplant, and cyclophosphamide on days +3 and +4 were administered. Some clones are missing from TCRdb's copy, which holds only in-frame ones; the method was immunoSEQ multiplex PCR. The sample has around 6,000 clones, about 79% seen once. The germline V gene encodes CDR1 SGHAT and CDR2 FQDESV (reference sequence). The CDR3 runs to 15 residues. V gave up 4 bases and J gave up 4 bases, with 16 bases separating them. This clone was seen a single time. Its antigen is currently unknown. Notes on the study in general: TRB clonality was highly associated with recipient CMV seropositivity and reactivation. Later post-transplant blood repertoires were often dominated by donor CD8+ memory clones. Tissue-infiltrating T cells from skin or gut overlapped little with blood T cells.

The sequenced sample was CD4+ T cells sorted from blood, obtained nearly 360 days after allogeneic stem cell transplant with posttransplant cyclophosphamide. The source of this sequence is a male patient in his fifties or sixties who received an allogeneic stem cell transplant from a related donor and was CMV-positive. Part of the T cells may come from the graft donor. The chain combines TRBV11-1 with TRBJ1-1; a possible D gene is TRBD1 (6 bases). The CDR3, as DNA: TGTGCCAGCAGCTCTTCAGGGGAAGGGAGCACTGAAGCTTTCTTT. Protein: CASSSSGEGSTEAFF.